These T cell receptor beta chains were read from a single sample in a study of CD8 T cells in Susac syndrome. MiXCR, applied by TCRdb to the immunoSEQ multiplex PCR reads, yields one record per CDR3 protein. The profile shows a few hundred thousand distinct CDR3 sequences, roughly 94% of them singletons. The sample comprised CD4+ T cells from PBMCs. All receptors derive from a human donor with multiple sclerosis. The conserved cysteine and the conserved F or W are not part of the CDR3 here. Each record gives: clone size, V gene, CDR3 protein. Expanded clones get a size class; other rows say once, few or many, or leave the size out.

>once|TRBV14
ASSQGPGSYEQY
>once|TRBV7-9
ASSLGPGTGDQPQH
>NA|TRBV2
ASSQHRQGPTEAF
>NA|TRBV29-1
SVEDRGVDTQY
>NA|TRBV30
AWKRDSFNYGYT
>few|TRBV20-1
SARDFRDQPQH
>NA|TRBV20-1
SASRTSGGASVNEQF
>NA|TRBV11-2
ASSPGTENTEAF
>NA|TRBV7-9
ASSLDRDGEQY
>once|TRBV14
ASSGAGDTQY
>NA|TRBV14
ASSQTGVNSPLH
>NA|TRBV6-5
ASNLAVGSPLH
>NA|TRBV6-2/TRBV6-3
ASSYGQPHLNQPQH
>once|TRBV9
ASSVAPGYNQPQH
>NA|TRBV20-1
SANGWGASNQPQH
>NA|TRBV20-1
SASGRRTRYEQY
>NA|TRBV10-3
AIAPLRGGTDTQY
>once|TRBV20-1
SASTWGGYNEQF
>NA|TRBV20-1
SARVGTSGWVNEQF
>NA|TRBV30
AWSRGIRTEAF
>once|TRBV3-1
ASSRTEGETQY
>NA|TRBV12-3/TRBV12-4
ASSFGTINEQF
>NA|TRBV29-1
SVLIQGPNIQY
>once|TRBV9
ASSVGMGRMRFGNEQF
>NA|TRBV2
ASSEIQIFAYEQY
>NA|TRBV9
ASSVEGAGGYT
>NA|TRBV3-1
ASSQGTGANYGYT
>NA|TRBV20-1
SASPPWGTADTQY
>NA|TRBV24-1
ATSDPDGSQETQY
>NA|TRBV20-1
SATRDPEDTQY
>NA|TRBV25-1
ASSGHRGGVEKLF
>NA|TRBV20-1
SARDGESQETQY
>NA|TRBV3-1
ASSQGSGQVGNEQF
>once|TRBV30
AWRPRGSEQF
>NA|TRBV6-1
ASSARVYNEQF
>NA|TRBV3-1
ASSQNSRQPQH
>once|TRBV23-1
ASSDSEGHDSGANVLT
>NA|TRBV18
ASSPDRDHGYT
>NA|TRBV12-3/TRBV12-4
ASRKRQGLYNEQF
>NA|TRBV20-1
SATLGGNQPQH
>NA|TRBV7-9
ASTPNGQGYEKLF
>NA|TRBV5-6
ASSLEILGYGYT
>NA|TRBV7-9
ASSLEGGGYT
>once|TRBV30
AWMRGIRETQY
>NA|TRBV4-2
ASSHRDMRANEQF
>NA|TRBV5-1
ASKPGQGATDTQY
>NA|TRBV29-1
SVDDILGEQY
>once|TRBV7-3
ASSGRENTGELF